Each of the 32 T cell receptor beta chains below was sequenced from the same sample in a study of shared clonotypes between healthy human individuals. Clones were sequenced by immunoSEQ multiplex PCR, and TCRdb holds only the in-frame ones, with some missing. The sample has about 770,000 clones, 72% seen once; the top ten hold approximately 1.7%. The sample was memory CD4+ T cells sorted from blood. Subset reported: CD45RA-negative fraction. Receptor source: a woman in her thirties in good health.

V gene TRBV4-1 combines with J gene TRBJ1-3; no clear D gene. Looked up from germline, CDR1 is MGHRA and CDR2 is YSYEKL. Trimming cost V 4 bases and J 0 bases, with 13 bases left between them. The CDR3 totals 16 residues. The CDR3 sequence: CASSPGLTDSGNTIYF. The CDR3 DNA follows: TGCGCCAGCAGCCCTGGACTGACTGACTCTGGAAACACCATATATTTT.

The chain recombines TRBV28 with TRBJ2-1; weak D call: TRBD2 (6 bases). The CDR3 runs 15 residues. V lost 4 bases and J 3 bases, leaving 13 bases between the germline ends. Germline V CDR1 and CDR2: MDHEN, SYDVKM. CDR3 sequence: CASSSPATSYNEQFF. As DNA, the CDR3 is TGTGCCAGCAGTTCCCCCGCGACTAGCTACAATGAGCAGTTCTTC.

Ten or more counts support this clone. The chain carries TRBV5-1 and TRBJ2-7; 7 bases align to TRBD2. The CDR3 covers 18 residues. V shed 4 bases and J 0 bases; nucleotides not matched to a gene: 16. Germline V gene data show CDR1 as SGHRS and CDR2 as YFSETQ. CDR3 sequence: CASSQGGLGARSSYEQYF. The CDR3 DNA is TGCGCCAGCAGCCAAGGCGGACTAGGCGCCAGAAGCTCCTACGAGCAGTACTTC.

The J gene is TRBJ2-5, the V gene TRBV6-6, with a possible D match to TRBD2 (5 bases). Trimming shortened V by 5 bases and J by 4 bases, and 14 bases separated the two germline ends. CDR3 length: 14 amino acids. Germline V CDR1 and CDR2: MNHNY, SVGAGI (reference sequence). The chain's CDR3 is CASSKREYGETQYF. CDR3 bases: TGTGCCAGCAGTAAACGGGAATACGGAGAGACCCAGTACTTC.

In nucleotides, the CDR3 is TGTGCCAGCAGGACGGGACTATCGACCCAGTACTTC. Its protein is CASRTGLSTQYF. The rearrangement links TRBV28 to TRBJ2-5; the match to TRBD2 covers 7 bases. This CDR3 is 12 amino acids long. Germline assignment: CDR1 MDHEN and CDR2 SYDVKM. V lost 6 bases to trimming and J lost 7 bases; unmatched junction nucleotides: 5. The variable domain in full, with the rest retrieved from reference TRBV28 and TRBJ2-5, is DVKVTQSSRYLVKRTGEKVFLECVQDMDHENMFWYRQDPGLGLRLIYFSYDVKMKEKGDIPEGYSVSREKKERFSLILESASTNQTSMYLCASRTGLSTQYFGPGTRLLVL.

V and J are TRBV4-1 and TRBJ2-2; 7 bases map to TRBD2. V was pared by 4 bases and J by 3 bases, with 8 bases of the junction left unmatched. Germline V gene sequence: CDR1 MGHRA, CDR2 YSYEKL. This CDR3 is built from 16 residues. CDR3 in DNA: TGCGCCAGCAGCCGATTGGCGGGAGTCGACACCGGGGAGCTGTTTTTT. Translating it yields CASSRLAGVDTGELFF.

Concerning this clone itself: Other DNA sequences of this sample code for an identical CDR3. This chain links TRBV27 with TRBJ1-5; TRBD1 agrees at 7 bases. The V gene's germline CDR1 is MNHEY and CDR2 SMNVEV (reference sequence). Trimming at V came to 6 bases and at J to 2 bases, leaving 4 bases not matched to a gene. The CDR3 totals 14 residues. CDR3 sequence: CASSLGQGNQPQHF. The CDR3, as DNA: TGTGCCAGCAGCCTCGGACAGGGCAATCAGCCCCAGCATTTT.

This chain links TRBV18 with TRBJ1-1; D is unclear. Germline V gene data show CDR1 as KGHSH and CDR2 as LQKENI. The CDR3 sequence is 15 residues long. V shed 2 bases and J shed 5 bases, with 15 bases lying between them. Written as DNA, the CDR3 is TGTGCCAGCTCACCAGATGGAGGGAGTGGGACTGAAGCTTTCTTT. Amino acids: CASSPDGGSGTEAFF.

The chain recombines TRBV10-3 with TRBJ1-1, with D unclear. The CDR3 runs to 12 residues. V lost 1 base and J lost 6, with 6 bases in between. The germline gives CDR1 ENHRY, CDR2 SYGVKD. The CDR3 sequence is CAISEFESEAFF. Written as DNA, the CDR3 is TGTGCCATCAGTGAGTTTGAGTCTGAAGCTTTCTTT.

The rearrangement links TRBV11-2 to TRBJ2-7, with unresolved D. V was clipped by 2 bases and J by 3 bases, with 5 bases between them. This CDR3 comprises 12 residues. Germline values: CDR1 SGHAT, CDR2 FQNNGV. CDR3 loop: CASSLIGYEQYF. CDR3 sequence (DNA): TGTGCCAGCAGCTTAATAGGCTACGAGCAGTACTTC.

The genes are TRBV6-1 and TRBJ2-3, with a tentative D call TRBD2 (5 bases). This CDR3 comprises 15 residues. The V end was cut by 0 bases, the J end by 5 bases, with 12 bases between. Germline V lookup: CDR1 MNHNS, CDR2 SASEGT. This CDR3 reads CASSEAGNRVDTQYF. As DNA, the CDR3 is TGTGCCAGCAGTGAAGCCGGGAATCGGGTAGATACGCAGTATTTT.

The CDR3 region has the DNA TGTGCCAGCAGTGAGGGGGGCAAGGGGCGGGAGACCCAGTACTTC. It translates to CASSEGGKGRETQYF. V usage is TRBV6-1 and J usage is TRBJ2-5, with D possibly being TRBD1 or TRBD2 (6 bases each). The CDR3 is made up of 15 amino acids. Trimming pared 3 bases from V and 5 bases from J, leaving 16 bases between. Per germline, CDR1 MNHNS and CDR2 SASEGT.

CDR3 residues: CASRAPGQGAGKLFF. The CDR3 region has the DNA TGTGCCAGCAGGGCACCGGGACAGGGGGCGGGGAAACTGTTTTTT. The V and J genes are TRBV28 and TRBJ1-4, with 12 bases lining up with TRBD1. The junction had 10 bases not matched to a gene; V was cut back by 6 bases and J by 11 bases. CDR1 and CDR2 from the germline V gene are MDHEN and SYDVKM. This CDR3 is built from 15 residues. Complete variable domain (other parts from reference TRBV28 and TRBJ1-4): DVKVTQSSRYLVKRTGEKVFLECVQDMDHENMFWYRQDPGLGLRLIYFSYDVKMKEKGDIPEGYSVSREKKERFSLILESASTNQTSMYLCASRAPGQGAGKLFFGSGTQLSVL.

This chain joins TRBV6-5 and TRBJ2-7; tentatively, D is TRBD1 (5 bases). CDR3 length equals 15 residues. Trimming took 7 bases from V and 3 from J, leaving 19 bases between them. In germline, CDR1 is MNHEY, CDR2 SVGAGI. CDR3 nucleotide sequence: TGTGCCAGCAACCCTAGGGGCACCAGAGGCTACGAGCAGTACTTC. Its protein is CASNPRGTRGYEQYF.

This clone was found a few times. V and J are TRBV2 and TRBJ2-6, with 11 bases aligning to TRBD2. The CDR3 has 18 amino acids. After removal of 6 bases from V and 0 bases from J, the junction contained 7 bases not matched to a gene. Germline V lookup: CDR1 SNHLY, CDR2 FYNNEI. The CDR3 region has the DNA TGTGCCAGCAGGGATCCGGGACTAGCGGTCTCTGGGGCCAACGTCCTGACTTTC. Amino acids: CASRDPGLAVSGANVLTF.

CDR3 sequence (DNA): TGCGCCAGCAGCTTGGGAATAGCGGGATATGAAGAGACCCAGTACTTC. Translation: CASSLGIAGYEETQYF. The V call is TRBV5-1, the J call TRBJ2-5; 8 bases map to TRBD2. Unmatched junction bases numbered 7, after V lost 0 bases and J lost 3 bases. Germline CDR1 reads SGHRS; CDR2 reads YFSETQ. This CDR3 region has 16 residues.

This chain uses TRBV7-2 with TRBJ2-3; D ambiguous. This CDR3 region has 13 residues. Germline V CDR1 and CDR2: SGHTA, FQGNSA. The V gene lost 6 bases and the J gene lost 0 bases, with 7 bases spanning the gap. CDR3 in DNA: TGTGCCAGCAGAGGAGTTAGCACAGATACGCAGTATTTT. Translation gives CASRGVSTDTQYF.

The CDR3 bases are TGTGCCAGCAGCCGAGAGGGACAGGGAGAGGGTGAGCAGTTCTTC. This sequence encodes CASSREGQGEGEQFF. This sequence joins TRBV11-3 and TRBJ2-1; the match to TRBD1 covers 9 bases. The germline CDR1 and CDR2 sequences are SGHNT and YENEEA. This CDR3 is 15 amino acids long. V dropped 5 bases and J dropped 9; count of bases not matched to a gene: 11. Together with reference TRBV11-3 and TRBJ2-1, the CDR3 gives the full variable domain: EAGVVQSPRYKIIEKKQPVAFWCNPISGHNTLYWYLQNLGQGPELLIRYENEEAVDDSQLPKDRFSAERLKGVDSTLKIQPAELGDSAVYLCASSREGQGEGEQFFGPGTRLTVL.

V gene TRBV27 combines with J gene TRBJ1-5; no firm D call. V dropped 7 bases and J dropped 2 bases, with 24 bases sitting between them. The CDR3 spans 18 residues. Germline-derived CDR1 and CDR2 are MNHEY and SMNVEV (reference sequence). CDR3 protein: CASNPAGPYLPGNQPQHF. CDR3 DNA: TGTGCCAGCAACCCGGCCGGGCCCTACCTACCAGGCAATCAGCCCCAGCATTTT.

The V and J genes are TRBV19 and TRBJ1-2, with a possible D match to TRBD1 (6 bases). The length of the CDR3 is 14 residues. The V end was cut by 3 bases, the J end by 6 bases, with 14 bases between. From germline, CDR1 is LNHDA and CDR2 SQIVND (reference sequence). The CDR3 nucleotides are TGTGCCAGTAGTATTCGGCGGCAGGGGCATGGCTACACCTTC. It is translated as CASSIRRQGHGYTF.

The CDR3 spells CASRKLRGRTYNEQFF. In DNA form, the CDR3 reads TGTGCCAGCAGAAAACTCAGGGGGCGAACCTACAATGAGCAGTTCTTC. The chain recombines TRBV7-2 with TRBJ2-1, with 8 positions matching TRBD1. J gave up 2 bases and V 6 bases, and 9 bases lay outside the gene matches. This CDR3 has 16 residues. Germline-derived CDR1 and CDR2 are SGHTA and FQGNSA.

The V gene is TRBV6-5, the J gene TRBJ1-3, with 10 bases aligning to TRBD1. The CDR3 spans 15 residues. In germline, CDR1 is MNHEY, CDR2 SVGAGI. V lost 7 bases and J lost 2; bases outside the gene matches: 5. The CDR3 spells CASTGTGDPGNTIYF. In DNA, the CDR3 is TGTGCCAGCACCGGGACAGGGGATCCTGGAAACACCATATATTTT.

V usage is TRBV28 and J usage is TRBJ2-6; TRBD1 matches 7 bases. V dropped 7 bases and J dropped 4; count of bases not matched to a gene: 10. The CDR3 is made up of 16 amino acids. Per the germline V gene, CDR1 is MDHEN and CDR2 is SYDVKM. CDR3 protein: CASKRTGALGANVLTF. The CDR3 coding sequence is TGTGCCAGCAAACGAACAGGGGCGCTCGGGGCCAACGTCCTGACTTTC.

This clone was counted a single time. A much larger clone differs by one base, so this may be a read error. The same CDR3 can be traced to other DNA sequences in this sample. The chain has TRBV5-1 and TRBJ1-2, with D possibly matching TRBD1 (6 bases). This CDR3 has 14 residues. Germline loops: CDR1 SGHRS, CDR2 YFSETQ. V gave up 0 bases and J gave up 5 bases, with 11 bases separating them. CDR3 sequence: CASSLGQGRYGYTF. In DNA form, the CDR3 reads TGCGCCAGCAGCTTGGGTCAGGGGCGGTATGGCTACACCTTC.

The chain couples TRBV12-2 to TRBJ1-1; the table's D gene call, TRBD1, was not cross checked with the DNA. TRBV12-2 is annotated as a pseudogene. The CDR3 covers 16 residues. The CDR3 reads CASRFLDGTVNTEAFF. CDR3 bases: TGTGCAAGTCGCTTCCTCGATGGGACAGTGAACACTGAAGCTTTCTTT.

The V and J genes are TRBV5-1 and TRBJ1-2; D perhaps matches TRBD1 (5 bases). V was pared by 3 bases and J by 3 bases, with 15 bases between. CDR1 and CDR2 from the germline V gene are SGHRS and YFSETQ. CDR3 length equals 15 residues. CDR3 region: CASSSSGESYYGYTF. The CDR3 coding sequence is TGCGCCAGCAGCTCTTCGGGGGAGAGTTACTATGGCTACACCTTC.

In this sample, this clone turned up many times. V usage is TRBV7-8 and J usage is TRBJ2-1, with 11 positions matching TRBD2. The ends lost 5 bases at V and 8 bases at J; junction bases unmatched: 11. This CDR3 region has 16 residues. Germline-derived CDR1 and CDR2 are SGHVS and FQNEAQ. The DNA for the CDR3 is TGTGCCAGCAGCCCTATAGCGGGAGGGCCTAGCGATGAGCAGTTCTTC. The encoded protein is CASSPIAGGPSDEQFF.

J is TRBJ1-2 and V is TRBV28; a weak D match, TRBD1 (6 bases). The V gene's germline CDR1 is MDHEN and CDR2 SYDVKM. CDR3 length: 14 residues. Trimming removed 5 bases at V and 2 bases at J, with 12 bases between. CDR3 sequence reads: CASSLDRTNYGYTF. The CDR3 nucleotides are TGTGCCAGCAGTCTGGACAGAACAAACTATGGCTACACCTTC.

V is TRBV6-1 and J is TRBJ2-2, with 8 bases that match TRBD2. Trimming at V came to 6 bases and at J to 5 bases, leaving 5 bases not matched to a gene. This CDR3 has 14 residues. Germline lookup yields CDR1 MNHNS and CDR2 SASEGT. The CDR3 sequence: CASSPTSDTGELFF. The CDR3 nucleotides are TGTGCCAGCAGCCCGACTAGCGATACCGGGGAGCTGTTTTTT.

This clone was seen a handful of times. The rearrangement joins TRBV7-2 to TRBJ1-1; no clear D. This CDR3 is built from 15 residues. Trimming took 3 bases from V and 2 from J, leaving 13 bases between them. The V gene's germline CDR1 is SGHTA and CDR2 FQGNSA. CDR3 sequence: CASSFSPLVNTEAFF. The CDR3 bases are TGTGCCAGCAGCTTTTCCCCCCTAGTAAACACTGAAGCTTTCTTT.

Concerning this clone: With a much larger clone just one base away, this may be a read error. Different DNA sequences within this sample yield the same CDR3. This sequence joins TRBV2 and TRBJ2-5, with D uncertain. CDR3 size: 11 residues. CDR1 and CDR2 (germline): SNHLY, FYNNEI. V lost 6 bases and J 0 bases, leaving 2 bases between the germline ends. The CDR3 sequence: CASRYQETQYF. DNA of the CDR3: TGTGCCAGCAGATACCAAGAGACCCAGTACTTC.

A note on this clone: Other DNA sequences in the same sample also yield this CDR3. The rearrangement uses TRBV9 and TRBJ1-2; 8 nucleotides agree with TRBD1. V trimming: 2 bases; J trimming: 2 bases; junction bases outside the gene matches: 5. This CDR3 region has 15 residues. Germline CDR1 reads SGDLS; CDR2 reads YYNGEE. The CDR3 here is CASSVGSGGNYGYTF. The DNA of the CDR3 is TGTGCCAGCAGCGTGGGTTCAGGGGGCAACTATGGCTACACCTTC. The whole variable domain, filled in from reference TRBV9 and TRBJ1-2, reads DSGVTQTPKHLITATGQRVTLRCSPRSGDLSVYWYQQSLDQGLQFLIQYYNGEERAKGNILERFSAQQFPDLHSELNLSSLELGDSALYFCASSVGSGGNYGYTFGSGTRLTVV.